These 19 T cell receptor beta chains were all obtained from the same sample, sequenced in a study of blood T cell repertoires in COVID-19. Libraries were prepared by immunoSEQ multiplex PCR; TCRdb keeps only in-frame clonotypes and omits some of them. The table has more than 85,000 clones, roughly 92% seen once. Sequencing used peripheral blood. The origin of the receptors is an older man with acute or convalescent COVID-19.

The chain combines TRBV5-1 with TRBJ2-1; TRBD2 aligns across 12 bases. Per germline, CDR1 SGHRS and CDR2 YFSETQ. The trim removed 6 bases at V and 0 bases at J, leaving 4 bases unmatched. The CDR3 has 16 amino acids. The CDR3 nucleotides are TGCGCCAGCAACCTAGCGGGGGGGAGCTCCTACAATGAGCAGTTCTTC. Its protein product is CASNLAGGSSYNEQFF.

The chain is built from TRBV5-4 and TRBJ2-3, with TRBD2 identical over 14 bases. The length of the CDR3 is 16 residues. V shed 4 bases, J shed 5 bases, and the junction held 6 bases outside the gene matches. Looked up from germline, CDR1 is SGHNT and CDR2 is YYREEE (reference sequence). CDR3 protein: CASSIRTSGRIDTQYF. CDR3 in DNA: TGTGCCAGCAGCATAAGGACTAGCGGGAGGATAGATACGCAGTATTTT.

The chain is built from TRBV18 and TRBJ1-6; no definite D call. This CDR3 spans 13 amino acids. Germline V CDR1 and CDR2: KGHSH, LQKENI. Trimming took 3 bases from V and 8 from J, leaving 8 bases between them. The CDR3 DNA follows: TGTGCCAGCTCACCGGGCCAGGATTCACCCCTCCACTTT. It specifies CASSPGQDSPLHF.

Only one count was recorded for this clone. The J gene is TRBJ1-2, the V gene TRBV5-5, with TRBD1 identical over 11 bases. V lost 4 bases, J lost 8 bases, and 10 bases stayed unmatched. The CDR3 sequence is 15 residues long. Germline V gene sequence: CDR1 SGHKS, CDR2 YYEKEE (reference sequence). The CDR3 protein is CASSPWTGGARGYTF. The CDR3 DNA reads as TGTGCCAGCAGCCCCTGGACAGGGGGCGCGAGGGGCTACACCTTC. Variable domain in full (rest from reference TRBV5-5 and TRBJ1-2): DAGVTQSPTHLIKTRGQQVTLRCSPISGHKSVSWYQQVLGQGPQFIFQYYEKEERGRGNFPDRFSARQFPNYSSELNVNALLLGDSALYLCASSPWTGGARGYTFGSGTRLTVV.

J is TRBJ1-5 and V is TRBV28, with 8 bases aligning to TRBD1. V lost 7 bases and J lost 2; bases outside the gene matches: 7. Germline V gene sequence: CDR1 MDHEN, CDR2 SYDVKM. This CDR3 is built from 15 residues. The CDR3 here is CASISGTGGNQPQHF. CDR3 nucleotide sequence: TGTGCCAGCATTTCCGGGACAGGAGGCAATCAGCCCCAGCATTTT. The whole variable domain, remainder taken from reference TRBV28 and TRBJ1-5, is DVKVTQSSRYLVKRTGEKVFLECVQDMDHENMFWYRQDPGLGLRLIYFSYDVKMKEKGDIPEGYSVSREKKERFSLILESASTNQTSMYLCASISGTGGNQPQHFGDGTRLSIL.

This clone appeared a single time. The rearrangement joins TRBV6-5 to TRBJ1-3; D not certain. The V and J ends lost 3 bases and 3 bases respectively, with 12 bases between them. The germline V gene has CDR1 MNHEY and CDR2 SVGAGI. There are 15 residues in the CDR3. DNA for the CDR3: TGTGCCAGCAGTTATGAACGGGAAGGTGGAAACACCATATATTTT. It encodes CASSYEREGGNTIYF.

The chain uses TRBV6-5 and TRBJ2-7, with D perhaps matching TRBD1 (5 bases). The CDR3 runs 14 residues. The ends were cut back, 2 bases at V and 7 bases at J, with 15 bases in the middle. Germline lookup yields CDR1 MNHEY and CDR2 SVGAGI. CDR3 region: CASSYAGSKWEQYF. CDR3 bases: TGTGCCAGCAGTTACGCAGGGTCAAAGTGGGAGCAGTACTTC.

The CDR3: CASSVRGFRSGANVLTF. In DNA, the CDR3 is TGTGCCAGCAGTGTCAGGGGGTTCCGCTCTGGGGCCAACGTCCTGACTTTC. The rearrangement uses TRBV27 and TRBJ2-6; TRBD1 matches 7 bases. CDR3 length: 17 residues. J lost 0 bases, V lost 5 bases, and 7 bases had no gene match. In germline, CDR1 is MNHEY, CDR2 SMNVEV (reference sequence).

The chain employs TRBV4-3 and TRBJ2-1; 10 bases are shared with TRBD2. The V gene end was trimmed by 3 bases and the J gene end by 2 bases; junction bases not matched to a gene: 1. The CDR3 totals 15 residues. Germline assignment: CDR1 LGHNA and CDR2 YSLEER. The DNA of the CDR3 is TGCGCCAGCAGCCACGGACTAGCGGCCTACAATGAGCAGTTCTTC. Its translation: CASSHGLAAYNEQFF.

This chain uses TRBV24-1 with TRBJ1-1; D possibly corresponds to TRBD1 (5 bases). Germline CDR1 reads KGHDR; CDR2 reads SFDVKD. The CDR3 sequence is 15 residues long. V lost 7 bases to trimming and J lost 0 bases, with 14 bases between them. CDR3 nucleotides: TGTGCCACCAGAGATGGGACTGGCATGAACACTGAAGCTTTCTTT. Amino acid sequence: CATRDGTGMNTEAFF.

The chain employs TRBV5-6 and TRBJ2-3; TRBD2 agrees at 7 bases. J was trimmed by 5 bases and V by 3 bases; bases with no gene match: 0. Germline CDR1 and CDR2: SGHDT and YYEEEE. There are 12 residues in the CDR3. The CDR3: CASSWGGDTQYF. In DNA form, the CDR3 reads TGTGCCAGCAGCTGGGGGGGAGATACGCAGTATTTT.

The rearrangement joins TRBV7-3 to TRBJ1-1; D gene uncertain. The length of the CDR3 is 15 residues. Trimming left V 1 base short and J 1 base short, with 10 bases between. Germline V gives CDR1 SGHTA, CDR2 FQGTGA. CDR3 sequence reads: CASSLNGGANTEAFF. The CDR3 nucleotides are TGTGCCAGCAGCTTAAATGGAGGCGCGAACACTGAAGCTTTCTTT.

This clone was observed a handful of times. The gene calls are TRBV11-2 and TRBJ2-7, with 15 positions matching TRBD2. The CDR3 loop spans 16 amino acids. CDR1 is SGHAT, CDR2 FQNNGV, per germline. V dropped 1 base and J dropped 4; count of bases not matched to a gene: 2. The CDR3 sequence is CASSLVGTSGRYEQYF. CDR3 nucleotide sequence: TGTGCCAGCAGCTTAGTAGGGACTAGCGGGAGGTACGAGCAGTACTTC.

CDR3 in DNA: TGCGCCAGTTTAGGGACAGCCAACACTGAAGCTTTCTTT. It codes for CASLGTANTEAFF. The J gene is TRBJ1-1, the V gene TRBV5-1; 7 bases are a match to TRBD1. Germline V CDR1 and CDR2: SGHRS, YFSETQ. CDR3 length: 13 amino acids. J gave up 2 bases and V 8 bases, and 6 bases lay outside the gene matches.

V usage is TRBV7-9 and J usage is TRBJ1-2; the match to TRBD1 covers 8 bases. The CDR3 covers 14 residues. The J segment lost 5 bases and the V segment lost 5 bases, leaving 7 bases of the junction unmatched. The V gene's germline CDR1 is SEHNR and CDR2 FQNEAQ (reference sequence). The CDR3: CASSLGQGMYGYTF. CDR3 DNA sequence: TGTGCCAGCAGCCTCGGACAGGGAATGTATGGCTACACCTTC. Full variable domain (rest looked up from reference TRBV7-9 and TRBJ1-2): DTGVSQNPRHKITKRGQNVTFRCDPISEHNRLYWYRQTLGQGPEFLTYFQNEAQLEKSRLLSDRFSAERPKGSFSTLEIQRTEQGDSAMYLCASSLGQGMYGYTFGSGTRLTVV.

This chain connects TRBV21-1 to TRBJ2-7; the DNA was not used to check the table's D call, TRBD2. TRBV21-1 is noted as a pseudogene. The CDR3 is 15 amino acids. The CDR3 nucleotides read TGTGTCAAGCGAGGCCACTCCCCTGTACCATACGAGCAGTACTTC. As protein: CVKRGHSPVPYEQYF.

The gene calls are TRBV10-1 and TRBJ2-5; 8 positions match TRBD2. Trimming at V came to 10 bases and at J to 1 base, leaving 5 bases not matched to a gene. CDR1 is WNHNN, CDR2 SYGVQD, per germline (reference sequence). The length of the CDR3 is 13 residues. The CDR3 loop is CATTSDLQETQYF. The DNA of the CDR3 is TGCGCCACGACTAGCGACCTCCAAGAGACCCAGTACTTC.

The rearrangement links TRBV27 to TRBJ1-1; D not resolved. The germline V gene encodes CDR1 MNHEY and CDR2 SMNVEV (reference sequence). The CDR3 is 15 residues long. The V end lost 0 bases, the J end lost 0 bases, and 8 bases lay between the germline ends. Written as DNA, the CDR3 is TGTGCCAGCAGTTTATCGGTCAGTCTGAACACTGAAGCTTTCTTT. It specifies CASSLSVSLNTEAFF.

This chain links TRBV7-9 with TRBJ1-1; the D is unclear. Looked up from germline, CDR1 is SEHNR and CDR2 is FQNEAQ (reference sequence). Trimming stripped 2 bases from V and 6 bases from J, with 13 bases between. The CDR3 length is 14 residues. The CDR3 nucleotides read TGTGCCAGCAGCTTAACGAGGGCAGGCGCTGAAGCTTTCTTT. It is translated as CASSLTRAGAEAFF.